This is a list of T cell receptor beta chains from one sample in a study of blood T cell repertoires in COVID-19. Repertoires were generated with immunoSEQ multiplex PCR, while TCRdb's copy carries only in-frame clones and drops some. The sample consists of roughly 150,000 clones, around 84% of them appearing once. Input material: peripheral blood. Every receptor here comes from a woman older than 75 with COVID-19, enrolled during active disease. The CDR3 runs from the conserved cysteine through the conserved F or W. Fields, in order: D gene, J gene, clone size, V gene, CDR3 DNA, CDR3 protein. D genes are given only for firm matches. The size field is filled for only some rows; it gives once, few, many or a size class.

d_call: .
j_call: TRBJ2-2
clone_size: .
v_call: TRBV23-1
cdr3_nt: TGCGCCAGCAGTCCCCCCCCCGGGACTGGCATCAACACCGGGGAGCTGTTTTTT
cdr3_aa: CASSPPPGTGINTGELFF

d_call: .
j_call: TRBJ1-2
clone_size: .
v_call: TRBV19
cdr3_nt: TGTGCCAGTAGTATAAAGGGGTATGGCTACACCTTC
cdr3_aa: CASSIKGYGYTF

d_call: .
j_call: TRBJ2-5
clone_size: .
v_call: TRBV4-2
cdr3_nt: TGTGCCAGCAGCCGCCCAGGGGCTGGCGCAGGGACCCAGTACTTC
cdr3_aa: CASSRPGAGAGTQYF

d_call: .
j_call: TRBJ1-1
clone_size: .
v_call: TRBV29-1
cdr3_nt: TGCAGCGTTGAAGGGCGGGGGGCAATGAACACTGAAGCTTTCTTT
cdr3_aa: CSVEGRGAMNTEAFF

d_call: .
j_call: TRBJ2-1
clone_size: .
v_call: TRBV7-3
cdr3_nt: TGTGCCAGCAGCTTAGGGGGGTCCTACAATGAGCAGTTCTTC
cdr3_aa: CASSLGGSYNEQFF

d_call: TRBD1
j_call: TRBJ2-4
clone_size: once
v_call: TRBV6-1
cdr3_nt: TGTGCCAGCAGTGAGTCGACAGGGTGGGCCAAAAACATTCAGTACTTC
cdr3_aa: CASSESTGWAKNIQYF

d_call: TRBD1
j_call: TRBJ2-7
clone_size: .
v_call: TRBV27
cdr3_nt: TGTGCCACTAAAAGGGCGGACAGGGGCTACGAGCAGTACTTC
cdr3_aa: CATKRADRGYEQYF

d_call: TRBD1
j_call: TRBJ1-2
clone_size: .
v_call: TRBV28
cdr3_nt: TGTGCCAGCAGGCATCCGGGACAGGGACACACCTTC
cdr3_aa: CASRHPGQGHTF

d_call: .
j_call: TRBJ1-2
clone_size: .
v_call: TRBV27
cdr3_nt: TGTGCCAGCAGTTTATCGCAACCTCAACTAGGCTATGGCTACACCTTC
cdr3_aa: CASSLSQPQLGYGYTF

d_call: TRBD1
j_call: TRBJ1-1
clone_size: once
v_call: TRBV25-1
cdr3_nt: TGTGCCAGCAGCTCACCGGGACAGGGAAAAGCTTTCTTT
cdr3_aa: CASSSPGQGKAFF

d_call: .
j_call: TRBJ2-7
clone_size: .
v_call: TRBV11-2
cdr3_nt: TGTGCCAGCAGCTTAGGGGTGGGGGGACAGCCCTCCTACGAGCAGTACTTC
cdr3_aa: CASSLGVGGQPSYEQYF

d_call: TRBD1
j_call: TRBJ2-1
clone_size: .
v_call: TRBV7-2
cdr3_nt: TGTGCCAGCAGCTCGCGGTGGGACAGGGGATCCAATGAGCAGTTCTTC
cdr3_aa: CASSSRWDRGSNEQFF

d_call: TRBD2
j_call: TRBJ2-1
clone_size: .
v_call: TRBV6-2/TRBV6-3
cdr3_nt: TGTGCCAGCAGTGTACTAGCGGGAAGCTACAATGAGCAGTTCTTC
cdr3_aa: CASSVLAGSYNEQFF

d_call: .
j_call: TRBJ2-3
clone_size: .
v_call: TRBV6-2/TRBV6-3
cdr3_nt: TGTGCCAGCACCCCGTCGGGGATGGGGACAGATACGCAGTATTTT
cdr3_aa: CASTPSGMGTDTQYF

d_call: .
j_call: TRBJ2-1
clone_size: .
v_call: TRBV12-3/TRBV12-4
cdr3_nt: TGTGCCAGCAGTTTAGTAGGGAGTGAGCAGTTCTTC
cdr3_aa: CASSLVGSEQFF

d_call: .
j_call: TRBJ1-3
clone_size: .
v_call: TRBV6-6
cdr3_nt: TGTGCCAGCAGTTACTCCGTAAACACCATATATTTT
cdr3_aa: CASSYSVNTIYF

d_call: .
j_call: TRBJ2-1
clone_size: .
v_call: TRBV7-2
cdr3_nt: TGTGCCAGCAGCTTAGGAGTAGATTACAATGAGCAGTTCTTC
cdr3_aa: CASSLGVDYNEQFF

d_call: TRBD2
j_call: TRBJ2-6
clone_size: .
v_call: TRBV18
cdr3_nt: TGTGCCAGCTCACCATCGGGACTAGCGCCTAGTTCTGGGGCCAACGTCCTGACTTTC
cdr3_aa: CASSPSGLAPSSGANVLTF

d_call: .
j_call: TRBJ1-1
clone_size: .
v_call: TRBV19
cdr3_nt: TGTGCCAGTACCCTGGGAGGGTTGAACACTGAAGCTTTCTTT
cdr3_aa: CASTLGGLNTEAFF

d_call: .
j_call: TRBJ1-4
clone_size: .
v_call: TRBV5-4
cdr3_nt: TGTGCCAGCAGCAAGAGGGAATACAATGAAAAACTGTTTTTT
cdr3_aa: CASSKREYNEKLFF

d_call: .
j_call: TRBJ2-5
clone_size: .
v_call: TRBV2
cdr3_nt: TGTGCCAGCGGACTGCTCCAAGAGACCCAGTACTTC
cdr3_aa: CASGLLQETQYF

d_call: .
j_call: TRBJ1-1
clone_size: few
v_call: TRBV14
cdr3_nt: TGTGCCAGCAGACCCGGGATGAACACTGAAGCTTTCTTT
cdr3_aa: CASRPGMNTEAFF

d_call: .
j_call: TRBJ1-2
clone_size: .
v_call: TRBV28
cdr3_nt: TGTGCCAGCAGCCTCGACAGAAACTATGGCTACACCTTC
cdr3_aa: CASSLDRNYGYTF

d_call: .
j_call: TRBJ2-3
clone_size: .
v_call: TRBV5-1
cdr3_nt: TGCGCCAGCAGCCTAAGGACACCCAGTACAGCAGATACGCAGTATTTT
cdr3_aa: CASSLRTPSTADTQYF

d_call: .
j_call: TRBJ1-4
clone_size: .
v_call: TRBV9
cdr3_nt: TGTGCCAGCAGCCAGCTGTCAGGGTCCTATGAAAAACTGTTTTTT
cdr3_aa: CASSQLSGSYEKLFF

d_call: .
j_call: TRBJ1-2
clone_size: .
v_call: TRBV9
cdr3_nt: TGTGCCAGCAGCCCAGAGGGAGGGCGCCGGGGCTACACCTTC
cdr3_aa: CASSPEGGRRGYTF

d_call: .
j_call: TRBJ2-7
clone_size: .
v_call: TRBV4-1
cdr3_nt: TGCGCCAGCAGCCAAGGCGTTCGCGGCTACGAGCAGTACTTC
cdr3_aa: CASSQGVRGYEQYF

d_call: .
j_call: TRBJ1-5
clone_size: .
v_call: TRBV28
cdr3_nt: TGTGCCAGCTCTAAAACCTCTTGGAACAGGGTTTGGAATCAGCCCCAGCATTTT
cdr3_aa: CASSKTSWNRVWNQPQHF

d_call: .
j_call: TRBJ1-1
clone_size: .
v_call: TRBV19
cdr3_nt: TGTGCCAGTAGGAGGGTTATGAACACTGAAGCTTTCTTT
cdr3_aa: CASRRVMNTEAFF

d_call: .
j_call: TRBJ2-7
clone_size: .
v_call: TRBV9
cdr3_nt: TGTGCCAGCAGCGAAGGGACACGTCCGACCTACGAGCAGTACTTC
cdr3_aa: CASSEGTRPTYEQYF

d_call: TRBD1
j_call: TRBJ2-7
clone_size: .
v_call: TRBV4-1
cdr3_nt: TGCGCCAGCAGCCCGCAGAGAGGGGGCGGCTACGAGCAGTACTTC
cdr3_aa: CASSPQRGGGYEQYF

d_call: .
j_call: TRBJ1-1
clone_size: .
v_call: TRBV7-8
cdr3_nt: TGTGCCAGCAGCCGAACTGAGGGGGTACTAAAAGAAGCTTTCTTT
cdr3_aa: CASSRTEGVLKEAFF

d_call: TRBD2
j_call: TRBJ2-7
clone_size: .
v_call: TRBV6-6
cdr3_nt: TGTGCCAGCAGTTACAGCGGGGAGAAGAACGAGCAGTACTTC
cdr3_aa: CASSYSGEKNEQYF

d_call: TRBD1
j_call: TRBJ2-7
clone_size: .
v_call: TRBV2
cdr3_nt: TGTGCCGGCAGTGACGGGACAGGTTACGAGCAGTACTTC
cdr3_aa: CAGSDGTGYEQYF

d_call: TRBD2
j_call: TRBJ2-5
clone_size: .
v_call: TRBV5-1
cdr3_nt: TGCGCCAGCAGCCCAGCGGGACTCGTAGAGACCCAGTACTTC
cdr3_aa: CASSPAGLVETQYF

d_call: .
j_call: TRBJ2-6
clone_size: .
v_call: TRBV5-6
cdr3_nt: TGTGCCAGCAGCTTATCTCTGGGCGGGGCCAACGTCCTGACTTTC
cdr3_aa: CASSLSLGGANVLTF

d_call: TRBD2
j_call: TRBJ2-3
clone_size: .
v_call: TRBV5-1
cdr3_nt: TGCGCCAGCAGCGCTGGACTAGCGGGAGAAGGTACGCAGTATTTT
cdr3_aa: CASSAGLAGEGTQYF

d_call: TRBD1
j_call: TRBJ1-1
clone_size: once
v_call: TRBV19
cdr3_nt: TGTGCCAGTAGTAGTGACAGGGGACGTGCTGAAGCTTTCTTT
cdr3_aa: CASSSDRGRAEAFF

d_call: .
j_call: TRBJ2-6
clone_size: .
v_call: TRBV18
cdr3_nt: TGTGCCAGCTCACCCCAGGGGACTGGGGCCAACGTCCTGACTTTC
cdr3_aa: CASSPQGTGANVLTF

d_call: TRBD1
j_call: TRBJ1-2
clone_size: .
v_call: TRBV18
cdr3_nt: TGTGCCAGCTCACCAACAGGGGGCGCTCTTATCGACTATGGCTACACCTTC
cdr3_aa: CASSPTGGALIDYGYTF

d_call: .
j_call: TRBJ2-2
clone_size: few
v_call: TRBV28
cdr3_nt: TGTGCCAGCAGACGAAGAATAGCGGAACTAAATACCGGGGAGCTGTTTTTT
cdr3_aa: CASRRRIAELNTGELFF

d_call: .
j_call: TRBJ1-5
clone_size: once
v_call: TRBV19
cdr3_nt: TGTGCCAGTAGTATGCGGGATCAGCCCCAGCATTTT
cdr3_aa: CASSMRDQPQHF

d_call: .
j_call: TRBJ2-2
clone_size: few
v_call: TRBV7-9
cdr3_nt: TGTGCCAGCAGCTCCCTTTTGGGACACATCCCCGGGGAGCTGTTTTTT
cdr3_aa: CASSSLLGHIPGELFF

d_call: .
j_call: TRBJ1-6
clone_size: few
v_call: TRBV27
cdr3_nt: TGTGCCAGCAGTTCGGGGAGGGGGGGGTATAATTCACCCCTCCACTTT
cdr3_aa: CASSSGRGGYNSPLHF

d_call: .
j_call: TRBJ2-7
clone_size: .
v_call: TRBV7-2
cdr3_nt: TGTGCCAGCAGCTTAGATCTTACAACCTACGAGCAGTACTTC
cdr3_aa: CASSLDLTTYEQYF